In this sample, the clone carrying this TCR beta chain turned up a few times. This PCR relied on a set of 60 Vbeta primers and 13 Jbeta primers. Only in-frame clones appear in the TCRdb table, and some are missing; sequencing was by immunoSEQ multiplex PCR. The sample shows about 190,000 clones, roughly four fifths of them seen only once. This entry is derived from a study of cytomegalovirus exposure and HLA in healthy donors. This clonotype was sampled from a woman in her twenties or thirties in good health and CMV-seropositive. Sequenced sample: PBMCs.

CDR3: CATTSAGTDTQYF. The CDR3 DNA is TGTGCCACCACTAGCGCGGGCACAGATACGCAGTATTTT. The chain links TRBV6-5 to TRBJ2-3, with 7 bases fitting TRBD2. Germline V CDR1 and CDR2: MNHEY, SVGAGI. The CDR3 is 13 amino acids. The V gene end was trimmed by 10 bases and the J gene end by 1 base; junction bases not matched to a gene: 5.